Presented here are 12 T cell receptor beta chains from one specimen sequenced in a study of beta chain features in type 1 diabetes. Every isolated RNA sample was fully reverse transcribed, so sequencing captured expressed TCRB transcripts. Method: immunoSEQ multiplex PCR; TCRdb's copy keeps in-frame clones and lacks some. In the table there are around 400,000 clones, over 10% of which are singletons. Material for sequencing was naive CD4+ T cells from blood. The receptors were sampled from a man aged 18-30 years in good health.

This clone showed up just a few times. The CDR3 region is CAWSVLLAGAGEQYF. The DNA of the CDR3 is TGTGCCTGGAGTGTCTTACTAGCGGGAGCTGGCGAGCAGTACTTC. This chain links TRBV30 with TRBJ2-7; 11 nucleotides line up with TRBD2. There are 15 residues in the CDR3. The germline gives CDR1 GTSNPN, CDR2 SVGIG (reference sequence). Trimming took 0 bases from V and 6 from J; bases not matched to a gene: 7.

This clone was seen only a few times. J is TRBJ2-1 and V is TRBV30, with 7 nucleotides matching TRBD2. The CDR3 is 11 amino acids. Trimming at V came to 2 bases and at J to 14 bases, leaving 6 bases not matched to a gene. Looked up from germline, CDR1 is GTSNPN and CDR2 is SVGIG (reference sequence). CDR3 loop: CAWSRTSQEFF. CDR3 sequence (DNA): TGTGCCTGGAGTCGGACTAGTCAGGAGTTCTTC.

This clone was observed a few times. This rearrangement joins TRBV5-4 to TRBJ2-7, with 9 positions matching TRBD1. The CDR3 has 15 residues. The J segment lost 7 bases and the V segment lost 1 base, leaving 9 bases of the junction unmatched. Germline V gene sequence: CDR1 SGHNT, CDR2 YYREEE (reference sequence). CDR3 in amino acids: CASSLRVRGQGEQYF. DNA for the CDR3: TGTGCCAGCAGCTTGAGAGTGAGGGGACAGGGAGAGCAGTACTTC. Based on the CDR3 plus reference TRBV5-4 and TRBJ2-7, the full variable domain is ETGVTQSPTHLIKTRGQQVTLRCSSQSGHNTVSWYQQALGQGPQFIFQYYREEENGRGNFPPRFSGLQFPNYSSELNVNALELDDSALYLCASSLRVRGQGEQYFGPGTRLTVT.

This clone has a handful of counts. V and J are TRBV6-5 and TRBJ2-4; a possible D gene is TRBD2 (6 bases). The CDR3 totals 16 residues. The ends were cut back, 0 bases at V and 6 bases at J, with 15 bases in the middle. From germline, CDR1 is MNHEY and CDR2 SVGAGI. The CDR3 sequence: CASSYSGGTGRNIQYF. CDR3 DNA: TGTGCCAGCAGTTACTCCGGGGGAACAGGTAGAAACATTCAGTACTTC.

This chain links TRBV10-3 with TRBJ1-2, with 10 bases fitting TRBD1. This CDR3 is built from 15 residues. The trim removed 6 bases at V and 6 bases at J, leaving 10 bases unmatched. Germline CDR1 is ENHRY and CDR2 is SYGVKD. The CDR3 protein is CAIRGTGDSTDGYTF. Written as DNA, the CDR3 is TGTGCCATCAGAGGGACAGGGGATTCCACTGATGGCTACACCTTC.

This rearrangement joins TRBV9 to TRBJ2-5; 7 bases match TRBD2. Trimming removed 0 bases from V and 5 bases from J; junction bases left unmatched: 7. CDR3 size: 15 residues. Germline V gene data show CDR1 as SGDLS and CDR2 as YYNGEE. CDR3 nucleotides: TGTGCCAGCAGCGTAGTCGGGGCGGGGGTTGAGACCCAGTACTTC. It codes for CASSVVGAGVETQYF.

This chain joins TRBV25-1 and TRBJ2-4; D is perhaps TRBD1 (6 bases). CDR1 is MGHDK, CDR2 SYGVNS, per germline. V gave up 5 bases and J gave up 0 bases, with 11 bases separating them. The CDR3 contains 15 residues. The CDR3 DNA reads TGTGCCAGCAGTCACAGGGTTGGAGCCAAAAACATTCAGTACTTC. Its protein is CASSHRVGAKNIQYF.

This clone was seen a handful of times. The chain carries TRBV7-8 and TRBJ2-5; 8 positions agree with TRBD1. The germline CDR1 and CDR2 sequences are SGHVS and FQNEAQ. The CDR3 extends over 15 amino acids. V lost 5 bases to trimming and J lost 0 bases; unmatched junction nucleotides: 5. The CDR3 DNA sequence: TGTGCCAGCAGCCCTACAGGGGGGTACCAAGAGACCCAGTACTTC. Its translation: CASSPTGGYQETQYF. The whole variable domain, remainder taken from reference TRBV7-8 and TRBJ2-5, is GAGVSQSPRYKVAKRGQDVALRCDPISGHVSLFWYQQALGQGPEFLTYFQNEAQLDKSGLPSDRFFAERPEGSVSTLKIQRTQQEDSAVYLCASSPTGGYQETQYFGPGTRLLVL.

This rearrangement joins TRBV10-3 to TRBJ1-2; 9 bases map to TRBD1. In germline, CDR1 is ENHRY, CDR2 SYGVKD. Trimming cost V 2 bases and J 8 bases; bases outside gene matches: 6. The CDR3 is made up of 14 amino acids. The CDR3 DNA sequence: TGTGCCATCAGTGAGGACAGGGGGTATGACGGCTACACCTTC. This sequence encodes CAISEDRGYDGYTF.

This clone was counted a few times. The gene calls are TRBV29-1 and TRBJ2-1; no firm D call. This CDR3 is 13 amino acids long. Trimming removed 7 bases at V and 3 bases at J, with 13 bases between. Germline lookup yields CDR1 SQVTM and CDR2 ANQGSEA. The CDR3 DNA sequence: TGCAGCGCTATCCCTTTGCACTACAATGAGCAGTTCTTC. The encoded protein is CSAIPLHYNEQFF.

In its sample, this clone was seen a few times. This sample includes further DNA sequences coding for the same CDR3. The chain is built from TRBV18 and TRBJ2-5, with 9 bases identical to TRBD1. Germline trimming cut 4 bases from V and 4 bases from J; bases unmatched to any gene: 1. CDR3 length: 13 amino acids. Germline V CDR1 and CDR2: KGHSH, LQKENI. The CDR3 is CASSLGQGETQYF. In DNA, the CDR3 is TGTGCCAGCTCACTGGGACAGGGAGAGACCCAGTACTTC.

This sequence joins TRBV9 and TRBJ1-1; D perhaps matches TRBD1 (6 bases). Germline V gene sequence: CDR1 SGDLS, CDR2 YYNGEE. V was trimmed by 0 bases and J by 3 bases, leaving 12 bases between them. The CDR3 runs 15 residues. The CDR3 sequence is CASSVGGRGHTEAFF. The CDR3, as DNA: TGTGCCAGCAGCGTAGGGGGCAGGGGACACACTGAAGCTTTCTTT.